What follows are 26 T cell receptor beta chains derived from one specimen sequenced in a study of Ad26.COV2.S vaccination and SARS-CoV-2 variants. The method was immunoSEQ multiplex PCR; TCRdb's version includes in-frame clones alone and lacks a portion of them. The data hold about 350,000 clones, with less than 90% observed a single time. The treatment denotes: roughly 19 received Ad26.COV2.S at low or high dose, single or two shots; about five received placebo; per-sample allocation not given. Samples analyzed were those drawn on day 63 after the first vaccine or placebo injection. The sequencing here drew on peripheral blood, taken in a trial of Ad26.COV2.S vaccine versus placebo. These receptor sequences come from a person between 18 and 59 years old who received the Ad26.COV2.S COVID-19 vaccine or a placebo.

The chain employs TRBV5-8 and TRBJ2-5; D not resolved. Germline CDR1 is SGHTS and CDR2 is YDEGEE. V shed 4 bases and J shed 6 bases, with 10 bases lying between them. CDR3 length: 12 amino acids. The CDR3 DNA reads as TGTGCCAGCAGCCCGGACCAGCAGACCCAGTACTTC. Protein sequence: CASSPDQQTQYF. The full variable domain, completed using reference TRBV5-8 and TRBJ2-5, is EAGVTQSPTHLIKTRGQQATLRCSPISGHTSVYWYQQALGLGLQFLLWYDEGEERNRGNFPPRFSGRQFPNYSSELNVNALELEDSALYLCASSPDQQTQYFGPGTRLLVL.

The chain recombines TRBV2 with TRBJ2-2; 9 bases are shared with TRBD1. V was clipped by 5 bases and J by 5 bases; unmatched bases: 6. The germline V gene encodes CDR1 SNHLY and CDR2 FYNNEI. The CDR3 has 15 amino acids. DNA of the CDR3: TGTGCCAGCAGTCAACCGGGACAGGGAACCGGGGAGCTGTTTTTT. Protein product: CASSQPGQGTGELFF.

CDR3 sequence (DNA): TGTGCCAGTAGTATAGGTCGGGGGCAGGGCTACAATGAGCAGTTCTTC. This sequence encodes CASSIGRGQGYNEQFF. The V call is TRBV19, the J call TRBJ2-1; D is perhaps TRBD1 or TRBD2 (6 bases each). CDR1 is LNHDA, CDR2 SQIVND, per germline (reference sequence). The germline V and J ends were trimmed by 1 base and 3 bases, with 13 bases remaining between them. The CDR3 is made up of 16 amino acids.

This chain uses TRBV9 with TRBJ2-3, with no clear D. Germline V gene data show CDR1 as SGDLS and CDR2 as YYNGEE. V was shortened by 3 bases and J by 2 bases, with 13 bases between the two germline ends. The CDR3 sequence is 15 residues long. The CDR3 sequence is CASSDSGSSTDTQYF. CDR3 DNA: TGTGCCAGCAGCGACTCCGGGTCATCCACAGATACGCAGTATTTT. The full variable domain, completed using reference TRBV9 and TRBJ2-3, is DSGVTQTPKHLITATGQRVTLRCSPRSGDLSVYWYQQSLDQGLQFLIQYYNGEERAKGNILERFSAQQFPDLHSELNLSSLELGDSALYFCASSDSGSSTDTQYFGPGTRLTVL.

This clone was observed a few times. The chain recombines TRBV11-3 with TRBJ2-1; D possibly corresponds to TRBD2 (6 bases). The CDR3 is 14 residues long. Trimming shortened V by 0 bases and J by 7 bases, and 10 bases separated the two germline ends. The germline V gene encodes CDR1 SGHNT and CDR2 YENEEA. The CDR3 DNA is TGTGCCAGCAGCTTAGATCTAGCGCCTAATGAGCAGTTCTTC. Protein product: CASSLDLAPNEQFF.

The chain recombines TRBV15 with TRBJ1-2; no definite D call. This CDR3 contains 13 residues. Germline V gene lookup returns CDR1 LNHNV and CDR2 YYDKDF (reference sequence). Trimming cost V 5 bases and J 8 bases, with 15 bases left between them. CDR3 DNA: TGTGCCACCAGCTCACAGAAATCCAAAGGCTACACCTTC. It yields the protein CATSSQKSKGYTF.

This clone was found many times. Additional DNA sequences in this sample encode the identical CDR3. This chain joins TRBV6-5 and TRBJ2-3; 10 nucleotides match TRBD2. CDR3 length equals 14 residues. J was trimmed by 4 bases and V by 6 bases; bases with no gene match: 4. Germline V gives CDR1 MNHEY, CDR2 SVGAGI. CDR3 protein: CASSFSGGADTQYF. In DNA, the CDR3 is TGTGCCAGCAGCTTCAGCGGGGGGGCAGATACGCAGTATTTT.

V and J are TRBV4-1 and TRBJ1-2; D remains ambiguous. Germline V gives CDR1 MGHRA, CDR2 YSYEKL. The CDR3 runs to 13 residues. Trimming cost V 2 bases and J 1 base, with 5 bases left between them. The CDR3 region has the DNA TGCGCCAGCAGCCAAACGAGTAACTATGGCTACACCTTC. It is translated as CASSQTSNYGYTF.

The rearrangement links TRBV28 to TRBJ2-1; D might be TRBD2 (6 bases). The CDR3 consists of 14 residues. V shed 6 bases and J shed 7 bases, with 16 bases lying between them. Germline assignment: CDR1 MDHEN and CDR2 SYDVKM. The CDR3 bases are TGTGCCAGCAGCCCTCCGGGACTCTCAAATGAGCAGTTCTTC. It translates to CASSPPGLSNEQFF.

The sample holds a few counts of this clone. This rearrangement joins TRBV4-3 to TRBJ1-1; D possibly corresponds to TRBD1 (5 bases). The germline CDR1 and CDR2 sequences are LGHNA and YSLEER. The CDR3 length is 15 residues. V lost 1 base and J 5 bases, leaving 14 bases between the germline ends. For the CDR3, the DNA is TGCGCCAGCAGCCAAGGGTTTCAGGGAAGGACTGAAGCTTTCTTT. Translated: CASSQGFQGRTEAFF.

V usage is TRBV6-5 and J usage is TRBJ2-5; D gene uncertain. The CDR3 covers 14 residues. V was pared by 6 bases and J by 5 bases, with 16 bases between. Germline assignment: CDR1 MNHEY and CDR2 SVGAGI. The CDR3 nucleotides read TGTGCCAGCAGCCCCTACGTTCGACCGGAGACCCAGTACTTC. This sequence encodes CASSPYVRPETQYF.

This chain joins TRBV5-1 and TRBJ1-2, with 8 bases aligning to TRBD1. There are 14 residues in the CDR3. Germline V gene data show CDR1 as SGHRS and CDR2 as YFSETQ. Trimming took 0 bases from V and 6 from J; bases not matched to a gene: 4. CDR3 amino acids: CASSLEATGDGYTF. Written as DNA, the CDR3 is TGCGCCAGCAGCTTGGAGGCGACAGGGGATGGCTACACCTTC.

The rearrangement joins TRBV19 to TRBJ2-5; D is ambiguous. Trimming took 3 bases from V and 9 from J, leaving 14 bases between them. CDR1 LNHDA and CDR2 SQIVND come from the germline V gene (reference sequence). The CDR3 is made up of 13 amino acids. This CDR3 reads CASSMFPNRAQYF. CDR3 sequence (DNA): TGTGCCAGTAGTATGTTCCCGAATCGGGCCCAGTACTTC.

J is TRBJ1-1 and V is TRBV28, with D unresolved. Germline CDR1 reads MDHEN; CDR2 reads SYDVKM. V lost 5 bases and J lost 11, with 18 bases in between. This CDR3 region has 13 residues. CDR3: CASSPPRSQVAFF. CDR3 in DNA: TGTGCCAGCAGTCCTCCCCGGTCCCAAGTCGCTTTCTTT. The variable domain in full, with the rest retrieved from reference TRBV28 and TRBJ1-1, is DVKVTQSSRYLVKRTGEKVFLECVQDMDHENMFWYRQDPGLGLRLIYFSYDVKMKEKGDIPEGYSVSREKKERFSLILESASTNQTSMYLCASSPPRSQVAFFGQGTRLTVV.

The chain carries TRBV28 and TRBJ1-2; D perhaps matches TRBD1 (6 bases). Deletions cut 9 bases from V and 5 bases from J, with 19 bases between. The germline CDR1 and CDR2 sequences are MDHEN and SYDVKM. CDR3 length equals 14 residues. CDR3: CASKRGGARYGYTF. CDR3 coding DNA: TGTGCCAGTAAAAGAGGGGGGGCGCGTTATGGCTACACCTTC.

This clone appeared once. The rearrangement uses TRBV6-2 or TRBV6-3 and TRBJ1-5; D is undetermined. The ends were cut back, 6 bases at V and 0 bases at J, with 18 bases in the middle. Germline assignment: CDR1 MNHEY and CDR2 SVGEGT. This CDR3 comprises 17 residues. The CDR3 DNA sequence: TGTGCCAGCAGCTCCCCCAAAGACGGATATAGCAATCAGCCCCAGCATTTT. This codes for CASSSPKDGYSNQPQHF.

The chain recombines TRBV5-1 with TRBJ2-1, with 7 nucleotides matching TRBD1. The CDR3 extends over 14 amino acids. V gave up 2 bases and J gave up 8 bases; unmatched junction bases: 7. The germline CDR1 and CDR2 sequences are SGHRS and YFSETQ. CDR3 DNA: TGCGCCAGCAGCTTTGGGACAGCGAAGGATGAGCAGTTCTTC. Residues: CASSFGTAKDEQFF.

The sample holds a few counts of this clone. The CDR3 bases are TGTGCCAGTAGTATAGCGAGCGGGACTCCCGGGCAGTTCTTC. As protein: CASSIASGTPGQFF. The V and J genes are TRBV19 and TRBJ2-1; 7 bases are a match to TRBD2. J was trimmed by 12 bases and V by 1 base; bases with no gene match: 9. The CDR3 is 14 amino acids. CDR1 and CDR2 (germline): LNHDA, SQIVND (reference sequence).

J is TRBJ2-7 and V is TRBV28; the D gene is possibly TRBD2 (6 bases). The V gene's germline CDR1 is MDHEN and CDR2 SYDVKM. V was pared by 10 bases and J by 3 bases, with 19 bases between. CDR3 length: 14 amino acids. The CDR3 here is CATQASGVDYEQYF. CDR3 DNA: TGTGCCACCCAAGCCTCGGGAGTGGACTACGAGCAGTACTTC.

The chain links TRBV5-6 to TRBJ2-1; 9 bases fit TRBD2. V lost 4 bases, J lost 9 bases, and 14 bases stayed unmatched. This CDR3 region has 16 residues. Looked up from germline, CDR1 is SGHDT and CDR2 is YYEEEE. CDR3 sequence reads: CASSPPGVAGVFEQFF. CDR3 DNA sequence: TGTGCCAGCAGCCCCCCCGGGGTAGCGGGAGTATTTGAGCAGTTCTTC.

The genes are TRBV19 and TRBJ1-4, with D perhaps matching TRBD1 (5 bases). Germline assignment: CDR1 LNHDA and CDR2 SQIVND (reference sequence). V was cut by 5 bases and J by 3 bases, with 13 bases left in between. The CDR3 is 15 residues long. CDR3 nucleotide sequence: TGTGCCAGTAGTCCCAGGGAGACGTCTAATGAAAAACTGTTTTTT. Its protein is CASSPRETSNEKLFF.

This clone appeared a few times. The chain carries TRBV19 and TRBJ1-5; D ambiguous. The CDR3 length is 18 residues. Between the trimmed V and J ends, which lost 3 bases and 0 bases, there was a span of 18 bases. The germline gives CDR1 LNHDA, CDR2 SQIVND (reference sequence). The CDR3 loop reads CASSINPLTFYSNQPQHF. CDR3 DNA: TGTGCCAGTAGTATTAATCCTCTTACCTTTTATAGCAATCAGCCCCAGCATTTT.

This chain uses TRBV28 with TRBJ2-2; D call uncertain. The V end was cut by 7 bases, the J end by 4 bases, with 16 bases between. Per the germline V gene, CDR1 is MDHEN and CDR2 is SYDVKM. This CDR3 spans 15 amino acids. CDR3 amino acids: CASNLVGSGTGELFF. CDR3 coding DNA: TGTGCCAGCAATTTGGTGGGGTCGGGCACCGGGGAGCTGTTTTTT.

This clone occurred a few times. The J gene is TRBJ1-2, the V gene TRBV7-2; D call uncertain. The CDR3 extends over 15 amino acids. V was clipped by 4 bases and J by 8 bases, with 20 bases between them. Germline values: CDR1 SGHTA, CDR2 FQGNSA. CDR3 sequence: CASSSDYGLQRGYTF. CDR3 DNA sequence: TGTGCCAGCAGCTCCGACTACGGGCTTCAACGGGGCTACACCTTC.

The chain uses TRBV7-2 and TRBJ2-3, with TRBD2 as a possible D gene (6 bases). The CDR3 has 15 residues. Trimming stripped 1 base from V and 5 bases from J, with 13 bases between. Germline V lookup: CDR1 SGHTA, CDR2 FQGNSA. Here the CDR3 reads CASSLGAAGKDTQYF. The CDR3 DNA follows: TGTGCCAGCAGCTTAGGCGCGGCGGGGAAAGATACGCAGTATTTT.

The J gene is TRBJ2-3, the V gene TRBV6-5; TRBD1 agrees at 9 bases. V shed 6 bases and J 2 bases; nucleotides not matched to a gene: 6. CDR1 MNHEY and CDR2 SVGAGI come from the germline V gene. The CDR3 runs 15 residues. The CDR3 protein is CASSPGQGPTDTQYF. DNA for the CDR3: TGTGCCAGCAGCCCGGGACAGGGCCCCACAGATACGCAGTATTTT.